This T cell receptor (beta chain) appears in the sequencing data of a study of identical twins. Study conclusions and caveats: Twins showed weaker excess sharing in their beta out-of-frame sequences. Low generation-probability sequences were in excess among twin-shared out-of-frame alpha sequences. It was out-of-frame TCR alpha sharing in monozygotic twins that models underestimated.

The germline V and J ends were trimmed by 3 bases and 6 bases, with 15 bases remaining between them. The CDR3 sequence is 16 residues long. Unique molecular identifiers were present on cDNA, and template switching added a universal primer site. TCRdb used MiXCR to reprocess the 5' RACE reads, holding one entry per CDR3 protein. The table lists around 490,000 distinct CDR3 sequences, 13% to 15% of them singletons, with approximately 0.98% in the top ten. In regard to this clonotype: What it binds is unknown.

This same sample was also taken into another study, of yellow fever vaccine responses in identical twins.

The sequence derives from a woman aged 18-29 years in good health. Sequencing used CD4+ T cells sorted from blood. The rearrangement joins TRBV12-3 or TRBV12-4 to TRBJ1-6; D is ambiguous. The CDR3 protein is CASSLDGSLGNSPLHF. The CDR3 coding sequence is TGTGCCAGCAGTTTGGACGGATCTCTTGGTAATTCACCCCTCCACTTT.